Below are 14 T cell receptor beta chains sequenced from a single sample in a study of T-cell memory formation after mild COVID-19. TCRdb fed the 5' RACE reads into MiXCR, producing one record per CDR3 protein. Found here are 150,000 to 200,000 distinct CDR3 sequences, approximately 16% of them singletons; the top ten hold 2% to 2.5%. The sequencing input was PBMCs or a T cell subset sorted from them (not recorded which). These receptors all come from an adult woman who had mild COVID-19 (a few samples of this study predate the infection). Cell type and time point are not known.

This clonotype has a count of ten or more. The V gene is TRBV7-9, the J gene TRBJ2-5; D not resolved. The CDR3 spans 15 residues. V gave up 5 bases and J gave up 0 bases, with 13 bases separating them. The germline CDR1 and CDR2 sequences are SEHNR and FQNEAQ (reference sequence). The CDR3 here is CASSPLPEYQETQYF. The CDR3 DNA reads TGTGCCAGCAGCCCTTTGCCGGAGTACCAAGAGACCCAGTACTTC.

The chain is built from TRBV6-5 and TRBJ2-6; D unclear. The CDR3 contains 16 residues. Germline V gives CDR1 MNHEY, CDR2 SVGAGI. V dropped 0 bases and J dropped 2 bases, with 8 bases sitting between them. The DNA of the CDR3 is TGTGCCAGCAGTTACTCGAGGCAACCTGGGGCCAACGTCCTGACTTTC. It translates to CASSYSRQPGANVLTF.

The J gene is TRBJ2-1, the V gene TRBV30; 10 positions match TRBD1. The CDR3 spans 15 residues. J lost 7 bases, V lost 0 bases, and 6 bases had no gene match. Germline CDR1 and CDR2: GTSNPN and SVGIG (reference sequence). CDR3 in DNA: TGTGCCTGGAGTGTACTCGGACAGGGGGGGAATGAGCAGTTCTTC. This gives the protein CAWSVLGQGGNEQFF.

For the CDR3, the DNA is TGCAGTGCTAGGGGCGTGGACACAGATACGCAGTATTTT. Residues: CSARGVDTDTQYF. The genes are TRBV20-1 and TRBJ2-3; D remains unclear. The V gene's germline CDR1 is DFQATT and CDR2 SNEGSKA (reference sequence). V was clipped by 3 bases and J by 2 bases, with 9 bases between them. The length of the CDR3 is 13 residues.

This clonotype turned up a few times. The chain employs TRBV7-2 and TRBJ2-1; possible D gene TRBD2, 6 bases. Germline lookup yields CDR1 SGHTA and CDR2 FQGNSA. The CDR3 contains 13 residues. The V end was cut by 5 bases, the J end by 6 bases, with 11 bases between. CDR3 sequence (DNA): TGTGCCAGCAGCCGCGGGACTCTCAATGAGCAGTTCTTC. Its translation is CASSRGTLNEQFF.

V is TRBV12-3 or TRBV12-4 and J is TRBJ1-5; possibly TRBD1 for D (5 bases). The V gene lost 1 base and the J gene lost 3 bases, with 10 bases spanning the gap. This CDR3 is 15 amino acids long. In DNA form, the CDR3 reads TGTGCCAGCAGTTTAGGGCAGGGCTTCAATCAGCCCCAGCATTTT. As protein: CASSLGQGFNQPQHF.

The gene calls are TRBV11-3 and TRBJ2-5; TRBD2 aligns across 7 bases. The V gene end was trimmed by 5 bases and the J gene end by 6 bases; junction bases not matched to a gene: 12. The CDR3 length is 15 residues. Germline CDR1 and CDR2: SGHNT and YENEEA. CDR3 protein: CASSPRDDGGKTQYF. The CDR3 DNA sequence: TGTGCCAGCAGCCCCAGGGACGACGGGGGGAAGACCCAGTACTTC. The full variable domain, in which reference TRBV11-3 and TRBJ2-5 provide the parts outside the CDR3, is EAGVVQSPRYKIIEKKQPVAFWCNPISGHNTLYWYLQNLGQGPELLIRYENEEAVDDSQLPKDRFSAERLKGVDSTLKIQPAELGDSAVYLCASSPRDDGGKTQYFGPGTRLLVL.

The genes are TRBV7-3 and TRBJ2-1; 7 bases are shared with TRBD1. This CDR3 is 12 amino acids long. The V and J ends lost 3 bases and 13 bases, in that order; junction bases with no gene match: 6. Germline V gives CDR1 SGHTA, CDR2 FQGTGA. The CDR3 sequence is CASSFGQGEQFF. The CDR3 nucleotides read TGTGCCAGCAGCTTCGGTCAGGGGGAACAGTTCTTC.

The sample holds a few counts of this clonotype. The chain carries TRBV29-1 and TRBJ2-7; 10 bases are a match to TRBD2. Germline V lookup: CDR1 SQVTM, CDR2 ANQGSEA. CDR3 length: 13 residues. V dropped 7 bases and J dropped 1; count of bases not matched to a gene: 4. DNA of the CDR3: TGCAGCGCCGGGACTAGCGTTTCCTACGAGCAGTACTTC. This codes for CSAGTSVSYEQYF.

The chain carries TRBV11-2 and TRBJ2-7; possible D gene TRBD2, 5 bases. CDR3 length: 12 amino acids. Germline lookup yields CDR1 SGHAT and CDR2 FQNNGV. The ends were cut back, 3 bases at V and 4 bases at J, with 7 bases in the middle. The DNA for the CDR3 is TGTGCCAGCAGCTTCGGGGAGTACGAGCAGTACTTC. Translated: CASSFGEYEQYF.

The V call is TRBV3-1, the J call TRBJ2-1; 7 bases match TRBD2. V lost 1 base, J lost 5 bases, and 8 bases stayed unmatched. Germline CDR1 LGHDT, CDR2 YNNKEL (reference sequence). CDR3 length: 16 residues. Written as DNA, the CDR3 is TGTGCCAGCAGCCAAGCTAGCGGCCGAGAAAACAATGAGCAGTTCTTC. As protein: CASSQASGRENNEQFF.

This clonotype has only a few counts. The chain couples TRBV20-1 to TRBJ2-3, with TRBD2 as a possible D gene (6 bases). The CDR3 consists of 17 residues. Trimming pared 0 bases from V and 6 bases from J, leaving 22 bases between. From germline, CDR1 is DFQATT and CDR2 SNEGSKA (reference sequence). CDR3 sequence reads: CSARDQEGLGPLDTQYF. CDR3 nucleotides: TGCAGTGCTAGAGATCAGGAGGGACTCGGACCTCTCGATACGCAGTATTTT.

The rearrangement links TRBV6-2 or TRBV6-3 to TRBJ2-6, with D unresolved. V was trimmed by 6 bases and J by 0 bases, leaving 3 bases between them. CDR1 is MNHEY and CDR2 is SVGEGT in the germline V gene. CDR3 length: 13 amino acids. The CDR3 DNA follows: TGTGCCAGCAGAAACTCTGGGGCCAACGTCCTGACTTTC. Amino acid sequence: CASRNSGANVLTF.

The chain uses TRBV25-1 and TRBJ2-1; D unclear. Germline CDR1 and CDR2: MGHDK and SYGVNS. The CDR3 spans 10 residues. Trimming shortened V by 8 bases and J by 7 bases, and 6 bases separated the two germline ends. The CDR3 is CASARNEQFF. CDR3 DNA sequence: TGTGCCAGCGCGCGAAATGAGCAGTTCTTC.